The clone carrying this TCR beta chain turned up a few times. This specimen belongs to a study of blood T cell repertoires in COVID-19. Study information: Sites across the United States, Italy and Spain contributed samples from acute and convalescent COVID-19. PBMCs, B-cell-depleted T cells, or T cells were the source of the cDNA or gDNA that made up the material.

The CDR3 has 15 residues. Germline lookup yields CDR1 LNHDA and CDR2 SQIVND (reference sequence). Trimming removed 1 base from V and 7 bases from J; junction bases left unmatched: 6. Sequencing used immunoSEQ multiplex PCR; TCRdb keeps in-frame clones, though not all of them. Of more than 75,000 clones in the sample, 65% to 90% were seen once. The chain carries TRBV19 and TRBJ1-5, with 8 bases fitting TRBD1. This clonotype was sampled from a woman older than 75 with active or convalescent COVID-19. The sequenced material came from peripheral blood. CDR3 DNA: TGTGCCAGTAGTATAGTCCCAGGGGGCCGGCAGCCCCAGCATTTT. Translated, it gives CASSIVPGGRQPQHF.